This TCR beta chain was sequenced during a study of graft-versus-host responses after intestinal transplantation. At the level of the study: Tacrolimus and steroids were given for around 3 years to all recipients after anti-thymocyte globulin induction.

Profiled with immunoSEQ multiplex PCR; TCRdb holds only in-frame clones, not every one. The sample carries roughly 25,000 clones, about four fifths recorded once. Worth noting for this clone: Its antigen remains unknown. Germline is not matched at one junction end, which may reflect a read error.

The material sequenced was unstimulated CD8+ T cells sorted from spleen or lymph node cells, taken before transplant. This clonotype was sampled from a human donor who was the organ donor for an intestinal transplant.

The chain's CDR3 is CASSGPGELLF. The CDR3 bases are TGTGCCAGTAGTGGTCCTGGGGAGCTGCTTTTT. The J gene is TRBJ2-2, the V gene TRBV19; the D gene is possibly TRBD2 (5 bases). Per germline, CDR1 LNHDA and CDR2 SQIVND (reference sequence). The CDR3 has 11 amino acids.